This T cell receptor beta chain was identified in a study of blood T cells in healthy people across ages. General study findings and limits: Per-million-T-cell TCR beta diversity fell roughly linearly with age. It was held that the diversity estimates obtained from one million T cells were underestimates. What prevented conclusive comparison of naive and antigen-experienced cells was that PBMCs were unsorted.

Turning to this clonotype: Its antigen is not identified.

A second PCR of 7 to 11 cycles used a sample-barcoded 5' primer and a J-beta primer mix. TCRdb used MiXCR to reprocess the 5' RACE reads, holding one entry per CDR3 protein. The table lists roughly 900,000 distinct CDR3 sequences, 45% to 50% of them singletons, with under 15% in the top ten. Trimming cost V 0 bases and J 5 bases; bases outside gene matches: 9. From germline, CDR1 is DFQATT and CDR2 SNEGSKA (reference sequence). This CDR3 spans 15 amino acids. The sequence came from a man aged 25-40 years in good health. The rearrangement links TRBV20-1 to TRBJ1-1; 7 bases fit TRBD1. The sample was blood. CDR3 in amino acids: CSARDSGGGVTEAFF. CDR3 sequence (DNA): TGCAGTGCTAGAGATTCAGGGGGTGGCGTAACTGAAGCTTTCTTT.